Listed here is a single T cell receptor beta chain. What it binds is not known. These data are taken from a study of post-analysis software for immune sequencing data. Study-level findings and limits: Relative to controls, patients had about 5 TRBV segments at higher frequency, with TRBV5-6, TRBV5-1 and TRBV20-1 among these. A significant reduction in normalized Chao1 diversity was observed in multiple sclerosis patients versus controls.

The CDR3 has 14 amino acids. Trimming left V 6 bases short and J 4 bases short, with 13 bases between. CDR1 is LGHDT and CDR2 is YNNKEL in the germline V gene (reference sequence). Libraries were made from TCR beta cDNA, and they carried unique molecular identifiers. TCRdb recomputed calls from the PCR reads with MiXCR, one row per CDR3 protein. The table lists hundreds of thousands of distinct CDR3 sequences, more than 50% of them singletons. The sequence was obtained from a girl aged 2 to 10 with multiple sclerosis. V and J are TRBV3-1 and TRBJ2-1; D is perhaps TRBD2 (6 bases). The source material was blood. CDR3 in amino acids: CASRPPGAYNEQFF. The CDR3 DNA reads TGTGCCAGCAGGCCTCCGGGAGCATACAATGAGCAGTTCTTC.